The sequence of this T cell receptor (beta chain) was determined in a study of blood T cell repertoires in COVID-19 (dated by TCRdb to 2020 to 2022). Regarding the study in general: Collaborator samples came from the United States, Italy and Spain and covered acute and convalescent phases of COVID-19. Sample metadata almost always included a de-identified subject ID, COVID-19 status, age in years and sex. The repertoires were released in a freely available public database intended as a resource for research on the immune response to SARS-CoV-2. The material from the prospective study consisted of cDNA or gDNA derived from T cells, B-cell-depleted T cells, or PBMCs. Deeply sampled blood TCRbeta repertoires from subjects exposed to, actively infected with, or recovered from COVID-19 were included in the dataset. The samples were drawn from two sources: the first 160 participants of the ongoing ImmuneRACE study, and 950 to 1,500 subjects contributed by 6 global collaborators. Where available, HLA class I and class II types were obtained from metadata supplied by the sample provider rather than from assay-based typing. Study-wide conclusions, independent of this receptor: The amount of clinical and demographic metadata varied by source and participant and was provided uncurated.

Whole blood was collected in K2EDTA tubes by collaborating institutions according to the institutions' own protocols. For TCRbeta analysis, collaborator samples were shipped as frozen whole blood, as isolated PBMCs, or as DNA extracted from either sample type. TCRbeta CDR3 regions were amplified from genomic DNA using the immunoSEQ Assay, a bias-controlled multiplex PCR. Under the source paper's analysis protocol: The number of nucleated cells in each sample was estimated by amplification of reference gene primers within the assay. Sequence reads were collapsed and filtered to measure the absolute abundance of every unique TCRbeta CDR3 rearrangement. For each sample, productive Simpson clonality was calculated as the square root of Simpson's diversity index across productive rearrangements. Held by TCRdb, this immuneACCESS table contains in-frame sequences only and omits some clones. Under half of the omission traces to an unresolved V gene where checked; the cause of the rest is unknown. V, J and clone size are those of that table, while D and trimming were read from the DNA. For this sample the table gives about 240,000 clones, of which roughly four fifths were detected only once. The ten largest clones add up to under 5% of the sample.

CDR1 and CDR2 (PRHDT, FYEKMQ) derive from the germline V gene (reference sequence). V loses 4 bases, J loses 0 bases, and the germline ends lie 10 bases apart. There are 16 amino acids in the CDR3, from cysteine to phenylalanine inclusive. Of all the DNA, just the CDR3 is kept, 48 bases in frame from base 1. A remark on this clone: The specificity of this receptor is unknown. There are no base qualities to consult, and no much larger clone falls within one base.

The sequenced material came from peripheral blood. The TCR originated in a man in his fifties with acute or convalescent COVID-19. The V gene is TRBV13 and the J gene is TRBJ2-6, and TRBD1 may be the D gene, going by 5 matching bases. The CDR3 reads CASSSYRGSGANVLTF. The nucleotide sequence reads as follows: TGTGCCAGCAGCTCTTATAGGGGCTCTGGGGCCAACGTCCTGACTTTC.